The 7 T cell receptor beta chains given below trace back to one sample, sequenced in a study of graft-versus-host responses after intestinal transplantation. Assay: immunoSEQ multiplex PCR; the TCRdb copy retains only in-frame clones and omits some. The table shows roughly 8,200 clones, with nearly 95% occurring only once. Sequenced material: PBMCs, taken 11 days after intestinal transplantation. These receptors were collected from a human patient who received an intestinal transplant, so some T cells may come from the graft donor.

The genes are TRBV2 and TRBJ2-7, with 7 bases that match TRBD2. This CDR3 comprises 14 residues. Germline V gene lookup returns CDR1 SNHLY and CDR2 FYNNEI. V dropped 4 bases and J dropped 4; count of bases not matched to a gene: 7. This CDR3 is CASSGSSGGYEQYF. DNA of the CDR3: TGTGCCAGCAGTGGGTCTAGCGGAGGTTACGAGCAGTACTTC.

The V gene is TRBV4-1, the J gene TRBJ2-7; D is unresolved. Germline V gives CDR1 MGHRA, CDR2 YSYEKL. The CDR3 is made up of 15 amino acids. Trimming removed 0 bases from V and 0 bases from J, with 9 bases in between. CDR3 bases: TGCGCCAGCAGCCAAGAGAGTCATGACTCCTACGAGCAGTACTTC. Translated, it gives CASSQESHDSYEQYF.

The chain combines TRBV13 with TRBJ1-1, with D possibly TRBD1 on 6 matching bases. The CDR3 length is 12 residues. Trimming stripped 2 bases from V and 8 bases from J, with 9 bases between. Germline V lookup: CDR1 PRHDT, CDR2 FYEKMQ (reference sequence). Here the CDR3 DNA reads TGTGCCAGCAGCTTACTCAGGGGAGAAGCTTTCTTT. As protein: CASSLLRGEAFF.

The chain is built from TRBV9 and TRBJ2-3; 11 positions agree with TRBD2. This CDR3 is 14 amino acids long. Germline lookup yields CDR1 SGDLS and CDR2 YYNGEE. Trimming cost V 5 bases and J 4 bases; bases outside gene matches: 3. CDR3 DNA sequence: TGTGCCAGCAGTGATAGCGGGGGGGCAGATACGCAGTATTTT. Protein product: CASSDSGGADTQYF.

CDR3 loop: CASSLGGLAEETQYF. The CDR3 DNA reads TGTGCCAGCAGCTTGGGAGGGCTAGCTGAGGAGACCCAGTACTTC. V usage is TRBV5-4 and J usage is TRBJ2-5; TRBD2 is a possible D gene (5 bases). From germline, CDR1 is SGHNT and CDR2 YYREEE (reference sequence). V lost 0 bases and J 5 bases, leaving 14 bases between the germline ends. The CDR3 contains 15 residues.

The chain uses TRBV27 and TRBJ2-3; TRBD2 agrees at 11 bases. Trimming cost V 3 bases and J 4 bases; bases outside gene matches: 3. The germline CDR1 and CDR2 sequences are MNHEY and SMNVEV (reference sequence). The CDR3 is 15 residues long. CDR3 coding DNA: TGTGCCAGCAGTTTTAGCGGGGGGGCCCCAGATACGCAGTATTTT. Amino acid sequence: CASSFSGGAPDTQYF.

The rearrangement joins TRBV27 to TRBJ1-5; D is perhaps TRBD1 (5 bases). The CDR3 totals 17 residues. Per the germline V gene, CDR1 is MNHEY and CDR2 is SMNVEV (reference sequence). Trimming pared 2 bases from V and 6 bases from J, leaving 20 bases between. In DNA form, the CDR3 reads TGTGCCAGCAGTTTAGCAGGGTTCGGGCGAGCTACTCAGCCCCAGCATTTT. Residues: CASSLAGFGRATQPQHF.